The source of this T cell receptor (beta chain) is a study of cytomegalovirus exposure and HLA in healthy donors. The V gene lost 2 bases and the J gene lost 4 bases, with 18 bases spanning the gap. The CDR3 is 16 amino acids. Germline V gene sequence: CDR1 SGHRS, CDR2 YFSETQ. This clone has only a few counts. The PCR used 60 Vbeta and 13 Jbeta primers. Produced via immunoSEQ multiplex PCR; TCRdb's table is partial and in-frame only. The sample has approximately 150,000 clones, about 64% seen once. This chain uses TRBV5-1 with TRBJ1-1; a possible D gene is TRBD1 (5 bases). The TCR sequence derives from an older woman in good health and CMV-seropositive. Sequencing was done on a sample of PBMCs. CDR3 DNA sequence: TGCGCCAGCAGCTTAGGGGTCGGCGGGATGGTCACTGAAGCTTTCTTT. Amino acids: CASSLGVGGMVTEAFF. Complete variable domain (other parts from reference TRBV5-1 and TRBJ1-1): KAGVTQTPRYLIKTRGQQVTLSCSPISGHRSVSWYQQTPGQGLQFLFEYFSETQRNKGNFPGRFSGRQFSNSRSEMNVSTLELGDSALYLCASSLGVGGMVTEAFFGQGTRLTVV.